The 5 T cell receptor beta chains in this list originate from one sample, sequenced in a study of blood T cell repertoires in COVID-19. Profiling relied on immunoSEQ multiplex PCR, and the TCRdb table lists in-frame clones only, not all of them. The data show about 120,000 clones, with around four fifths seen just once and 2% to 2.5% held by the top ten. The sequencing input was peripheral blood. These receptors all come from a man aged 30 to 39 with acute or convalescent COVID-19.

By share of the sample, this clone is medium-sized. The chain recombines TRBV2 with TRBJ1-1, with TRBD1 matching 8 bases. The CDR3 has 15 residues. Trimming took 6 bases from V and 4 from J; bases not matched to a gene: 10. Germline CDR1 and CDR2: SNHLY and FYNNEI. The CDR3 loop is CASRQWDRQGTEAFF. As DNA, the CDR3 is TGTGCCAGCAGGCAATGGGACAGGCAGGGCACTGAAGCTTTCTTT.

The chain has TRBV3-1 (or the pseudogene TRBV3-2) and TRBJ2-3, with D perhaps TRBD2 (7 bases). This CDR3 is built from 13 residues. The V end lost 8 bases, the J end lost 3 bases, and 12 bases lay between the germline ends. Germline lookup yields CDR1 LGHDT and CDR2 YNNKEL (reference sequence). CDR3: CASGGAGTDTQYF. In DNA, the CDR3 is TGTGCCAGCGGGGGGGCCGGAACAGATACGCAGTATTTT.

The chain carries TRBV20-1 and TRBJ1-2, with D unresolved. V lost 3 bases and J lost 6, with 11 bases in between. This CDR3 region has 12 residues. Germline CDR1 and CDR2: DFQATT and SNEGSKA (reference sequence). The CDR3 protein is CSASARFNGYTF. The CDR3, as DNA: TGCAGTGCTAGTGCCCGGTTTAATGGCTACACCTTC.

The chain joins TRBV7-6 to TRBJ1-5; possible D gene TRBD1, 6 bases. The CDR3 length is 14 residues. V gave up 4 bases and J gave up 4 bases, with 11 bases separating them. CDR1 is SGHVS, CDR2 FNYEAQ, per germline. CDR3 sequence reads: CASSSGVGNQPQHF. CDR3 nucleotides: TGTGCCAGCAGCTCAGGGGTTGGTAATCAGCCCCAGCATTTT.

This chain joins TRBV4-3 and TRBJ1-6; D possibly corresponds to TRBD1 (5 bases). V lost 1 base to trimming and J lost 10 bases, with 8 bases between them. Per germline, CDR1 LGHNA and CDR2 YSLEER. This CDR3 has 13 residues. The CDR3 is CASSQVQGSPLHF. The DNA of the CDR3 is TGCGCCAGCAGCCAAGTGCAGGGATCACCCCTCCACTTT.